This is a list of T cell receptor beta chains from one sample in a study of blood T cell repertoires in COVID-19. Only in-frame clones appear in the TCRdb table, and some are missing; sequencing was by immunoSEQ multiplex PCR. This table holds 130,000 to 150,000 clones, roughly 76% found once. Sequenced input: peripheral blood. Receptors originate from a human donor with acute or convalescent COVID-19. The donor label of this sample is uncertain. CDR3s include the opening cysteine and the closing phenylalanine or tryptophan. A D gene is named only where the DNA matches it firmly. Some rows have no size entry. The others give once, few or many, or a class for an expanded clone.

J gene	CDR3 length	clone size	V gene	D gene	CDR3 DNA	CDR3 protein
TRBJ2-6	14	-	TRBV9	TRBD1	TGTGCCAGCAGCCCAGGACAGGGGTCCAACGTCCTGACTTTC	CASSPGQGSNVLTF
TRBJ1-1	13	-	TRBV25-1	TRBD1	TGTGCCAGCAGCCCCGGACAGGGGGCTGAAGCTTTCTTT	CASSPGQGAEAFF
TRBJ2-7	16	few	TRBV4-1	-	TGCGCCAGCAGCCAAGAAGTGATGGTCGCAGTCTACGAGCAGTACTTC	CASSQEVMVAVYEQYF
TRBJ1-3	15	-	TRBV4-1	TRBD1	TGCGCCAGCAGCCTCCGGACAGGCTCTGGAAACACCATATATTTT	CASSLRTGSGNTIYF
TRBJ1-1	15	-	TRBV18	TRBD1	TGTGCCAGCTCACCTCTCGGGACAGTGAACACTGAAGCTTTCTTT	CASSPLGTVNTEAFF
TRBJ1-6	13	-	TRBV6-5	TRBD1	TGTGCCAGCCAAGGACAGGGGGGTTCACCCCTCCACTTT	CASQGQGGSPLHF
TRBJ1-2	16	-	TRBV11-2	-	TGTGCCAGCAGCTTAGAGCTGGGGCAGGCTAACTATGGCTACACCTTC	CASSLELGQANYGYTF
TRBJ2-2	13	-	TRBV30	-	TGTGCCTGGGGGCCCCAGCCTACCGGGGAGCTGTTTTTT	CAWGPQPTGELFF
TRBJ2-1	11	-	TRBV10-3	-	TGTGCCATCAGTCTGCGCGATGAGCAGTTCTTC	CAISLRDEQFF
TRBJ1-1	14	few	TRBV11-1	TRBD1	TGTGCCAGCAGCTTAGGACAGGGTAACACTGAAGCTTTCTTT	CASSLGQGNTEAFF
TRBJ1-1	14	-	TRBV27	TRBD1	TGTGCCAGCAGTTTGAGCTTACAGGGGACTGAAGCTTTCTTT	CASSLSLQGTEAFF
TRBJ1-3	15	-	TRBV9	-	TGTGCCAGCAGCGTAACAGGGAACTCTGGAAACACCATATATTTT	CASSVTGNSGNTIYF
TRBJ2-1	15	-	TRBV6-5	TRBD1	TGTGCCAGCAGTCAACCCGGGACAGGGTACAATGAGCAGTTCTTC	CASSQPGTGYNEQFF
TRBJ1-6	14	-	TRBV5-6	TRBD1	TGTGCCAGCAGCGAAGGGACAGCCAATTCACCCCTCCACTTT	CASSEGTANSPLHF
TRBJ2-3	16	once	TRBV10-3	-	TGTGCCATCAGTGAACGGGGCGGGGACAGCACAGATACGCAGTATTTT	CAISERGGDSTDTQYF
TRBJ2-7	14	few	TRBV5-1	-	TGCGCCAGCAGCTTGGAGGGCAGGGCTATCGAGCAGTACTTC	CASSLEGRAIEQYF
TRBJ1-2	14	-	TRBV30	-	TGTGCCTGGACCCGTCGGAGCTTCAACTATGGCTACACCTTC	CAWTRRSFNYGYTF
TRBJ2-3	13	-	TRBV24-1	-	TGTGCCACAGAGGGGGGGGGCACAGATACGCAGTATTTT	CATEGGGTDTQYF
TRBJ1-2	14	-	TRBV5-1	TRBD1	TGCGCCAGCAGCGATCAGGGGGAAGGCTATGGCTACACCTTC	CASSDQGEGYGYTF
TRBJ2-1	16	-	TRBV6-4	TRBD1	TGTGCCAGCAGTGACTCTGCGGGACAGGGGAACAATGAGCAGTTCTTC	CASSDSAGQGNNEQFF
TRBJ2-3	15	once	TRBV2	TRBD2	TGTGCCAGCAGAGCCGGGACTAGCTACACAGATACGCAGTATTTT	CASRAGTSYTDTQYF
TRBJ1-2	14	-	TRBV7-2	-	TGTGCCAGCAGCCCCGGGGTCCTCCGGGGAGGCTACACCTTC	CASSPGVLRGGYTF
TRBJ2-7	15	-	TRBV19	-	TGTGCCAGTAGTATAGATGGTACATATCCCTACGAGCAGTACTTC	CASSIDGTYPYEQYF
TRBJ2-3	16	-	TRBV3-1/TRBV3-2	TRBD2	TGTGCCAGCAGTCCCCATCGGGGGGGAAGCACAGATACGCAGTATTTT	CASSPHRGGSTDTQYF
TRBJ1-6	15	-	TRBV7-8	-	TGTGCCAGCAGCCTCGAAGTGGGGGGGAGTTCACCCCTCCACTTT	CASSLEVGGSSPLHF
TRBJ2-2	14	-	TRBV24-1	-	TGTGCCACCAGTGATTTGCCGGACACCGGGGAGCTGTTTTTT	CATSDLPDTGELFF
TRBJ1-2	15	many	TRBV6-1	-	TGTGCCAGCAGTGAGGAATTGACTCAATATAATGGCTACACCTTC	CASSEELTQYNGYTF
TRBJ1-1	14	-	TRBV7-9	-	TGTGCCAGCAGCCCCCGGGGGGGCGACACTGAAGCTTTCTTT	CASSPRGGDTEAFF
TRBJ1-4	16	-	TRBV19	-	TGTGCCAGTAGTATGCCCCGGGGGTCAACTAATGAAAAACTGTTTTTT	CASSMPRGSTNEKLFF
TRBJ1-1	11	-	TRBV2	-	TGTGCCAGCAGTGAATGGGCAGTGACGATCTTT	CASSEWAVTIF
TRBJ1-4	18	-	TRBV4-2	TRBD1	TGTGCCAGCAGCCAGGCTGGGACAGGGAGGGGAGAAGGGGAAAAACTGTTTTTT	CASSQAGTGRGEGEKLFF
TRBJ1-2	12	-	TRBV19	TRBD1	TGTGCCAGTAGCACAGGGGGGAGTGGCTACACCTTC	CASSTGGSGYTF
TRBJ1-2	15	-	TRBV3-1/TRBV3-2	TRBD1	TGTGCCAGCAGCCAAGGGGCAGGGGGCTCCTATGGCTACACCTTC	CASSQGAGGSYGYTF
TRBJ2-2	16	few	TRBV6-5	-	TGTGCCAGCAGTTTGGGACTCTCTCAGGGCACCGGGGAGCTGTTTTTT	CASSLGLSQGTGELFF
TRBJ2-6	16	-	TRBV5-1	-	TGCGCCAGCAGCTTGGAGGGGTTCTCTGGGGCCAACGTCCTGACTTTC	CASSLEGFSGANVLTF
TRBJ2-3	15	-	TRBV5-1	-	TGCGCCAGCAGCTTAGGACAGTCAGGCACAGATACGCAGTATTTT	CASSLGQSGTDTQYF
TRBJ1-1	14	-	TRBV6-4	TRBD1	TGTGCCAGCAGTGATAGGGACAGGGCGACTGAAGCTTTCTTT	CASSDRDRATEAFF
TRBJ1-1	15	-	TRBV14	TRBD1	TGTGCCAGCAGCGCTTACAGGGGAGTTGTGACTGAAGCTTTCTTT	CASSAYRGVVTEAFF
TRBJ1-2	13	few	TRBV24-1	-	TGTGCCACCAGTGCTTGGGGAGTGGGTGGCTACACCTTC	CATSAWGVGGYTF
TRBJ1-1	13	-	TRBV7-8	-	TGTGCCAGCAGCTTATTGGAGAACTCTGAAGCTTTCTTT	CASSLLENSEAFF
TRBJ1-4	14	few	TRBV6-5	TRBD1	TGTGCCAGCAGTTACGGGACAGCACACCAAAAACTGTTTTTT	CASSYGTAHQKLFF
TRBJ1-4	13	few	TRBV5-1	-	TGCGCCAGCAGCTTGGCCACGGGCGGGGATCTGTTTTTT	CASSLATGGDLFF
TRBJ2-3	14	-	TRBV27	-	TGTGCCAGCAAGGTCATCAGGGCGGCAGATACGCAGTATTTT	CASKVIRAADTQYF
TRBJ2-1	18	-	TRBV9	-	TGTGCCAGCAGCGTAGGCCACCTTAGAACGGGGGACTACAATGAGCAGTTCTTC	CASSVGHLRTGDYNEQFF
TRBJ2-3	15	-	TRBV27	TRBD1	TGTGCCAGCAGTTTGCGGGACAGGGGCTCAGATACGCAGTATTTT	CASSLRDRGSDTQYF
TRBJ2-1	14	-	TRBV10-1	TRBD2	TGCGCCAGCAGTGATGTACTAGCGGGGGGGCCTCAGTTCTTC	CASSDVLAGGPQFF
TRBJ2-3	14	-	TRBV11-2	-	TGTGCCAGCAGCTTAGTAACGGTTGTAGATACGCAGTATTTT	CASSLVTVVDTQYF
TRBJ1-2	13	-	TRBV3-1/TRBV3-2	-	TGTGCCAGCAGCCCACAGGGCAACTATGGCTACACCTTC	CASSPQGNYGYTF
TRBJ1-3	15	-	TRBV5-1	TRBD1	TGCGCCAGCAGCTTAGAGACAGGGGCTGGAAACACCATATATTTT	CASSLETGAGNTIYF
TRBJ1-1	12	-	TRBV6-5	TRBD1	TGTGCCAGCGACAGGGGGCTGACTGAAGCTTTCTTT	CASDRGLTEAFF
TRBJ2-4	16	-	TRBV5-8	-	TGTGCCAGCAGCTTGGACGCGATCCCACCCAAAAACATTCAGTACTTC	CASSLDAIPPKNIQYF
TRBJ1-6	14	-	TRBV5-4	-	TGTGCCAGCAGCTTGGGAGGGGAGGGTTCACCCCTCCACTTT	CASSLGGEGSPLHF
TRBJ1-2	13	-	TRBV7-8	-	TGTGCCAGCAGCTTAGGCGCGGACTATGGCTACACCTTC	CASSLGADYGYTF
TRBJ2-2	14	-	TRBV6-6	-	TGTGCCAGCAGTCCCCCAGGGGTGGCCGGGGAGCTGTTTTTT	CASSPPGVAGELFF
TRBJ2-5	14	-	TRBV6-2/TRBV6-3	TRBD2	TGTGCCAGCAGTCACGGGGGGGCATTGGAGACCCAGTACTTC	CASSHGGALETQYF